Detailed here is one T cell receptor (beta chain). What it binds is unknown. A read error may produce the germline difference seen at one junction end. This sample is drawn from a study of cytomegalovirus exposure and HLA in healthy donors. Findings of the study overall: The listing of about 150 TCR beta chains classed them as cytomegalovirus-associated.

The CDR3 sequence is 9 residues long. Germline-derived CDR1 and CDR2 are SEHNR and FQNEAQ (reference sequence). Primers included in the PCR were 60 Vbeta and 13 Jbeta primers. The assay was immunoSEQ multiplex PCR, and TCRdb's table has in-frame clones only and misses some. The table shows about 130,000 clones, with around 80% occurring only once. The sequencing sample was made of PBMCs. The source is a woman younger than 45 in good health and CMV-seronegative. V gene TRBV7-9 combines with J gene TRBJ2-7; maybe TRBD2 (5 bases). DNA of the CDR3: TGTGCCAGCAGCTTCCTAGCTGACTTC. It specifies CASSFLADF. The full variable domain, rest sourced from reference TRBV7-9 and TRBJ2-7, is DTGVSQNPRHKITKRGQNVTFRCDPISEHNRLYWYRQTLGQGPEFLTYFQNEAQLEKSRLLSDRFSAERPKGSFSTLEIQRTEQGDSAMYLCASSFLADFGPGTRLTVT.